Listed below are T cell receptor beta chains from one sample, sequenced in a study of cytomegalovirus exposure and HLA in healthy donors. Generated by immunoSEQ multiplex PCR, the TCRdb table keeps only in-frame clones and is missing some. The sample contains 70,000 to 95,000 clones, 65% to 80% of which appear only once. Sequencing used PBMCs. These TCRs come from a man aged 25-40 years in good health and CMV-seropositive. Both conserved end residues are part of each CDR3. Each record gives: D gene, V gene, clone size, CDR3 length, J gene, CDR3 DNA, CDR3 protein. The D gene is left open where the match is weak. Some rows mark clone size as missing; the rest say once, few, many or name a class of expanded clone.

>-|TRBV11-2|-|14|TRBJ2-3
TGTGCCAGCAGCTTGGACATCCCCACAGATACGCAGTATTTT
CASSLDIPTDTQYF
>TRBD1|TRBV5-5|-|13|TRBJ1-1
TGTGCCAGCAGCCCCGGGACAGCGGATGAAGCTTTCTTT
CASSPGTADEAFF
>TRBD1|TRBV6-6|few|15|TRBJ1-6
TGTGCCAGCACCTTGACAGGGGATTGGAATTCACCCCTCCACTTT
CASTLTGDWNSPLHF
>TRBD1|TRBV27|-|14|TRBJ2-7
TGTGCCAGCAGTTTAGAGGGACAGGGGATAGAGCAGTACTTC
CASSLEGQGIEQYF
>-|TRBV6-5|-|13|TRBJ1-6
TGTGCCAGCAGTTACGTAGATAGCTCACCCCTCCACTTT
CASSYVDSSPLHF
>-|TRBV23-1|once|11|TRBJ2-1
TGCGCCAAAGGGGGCGGGAACGAGCAGTTCTTC
CAKGGGNEQFF
>TRBD1|TRBV25-1|few|14|TRBJ1-2
TGTGCCAGCAGTGGCCCACAGGGGTTCTATGGCTACACCTTC
CASSGPQGFYGYTF
>TRBD1|TRBV30|-|13|TRBJ2-7
TGTGCCTGGACCGGGCAGGGGGCACACGAGCAGTACTTC
CAWTGQGAHEQYF
>TRBD2|TRBV30|-|14|TRBJ2-1
TGTGCCTGGAGTAGGGCGGGGGGGCCAGGTGAGCAGTTCTTC
CAWSRAGGPGEQFF
>TRBD2|TRBV5-4|-|16|TRBJ2-1
TGTGCCAGCAGCCCGGATCGGGCGGGGGGGCCCAATGAGCAGTTCTTC
CASSPDRAGGPNEQFF
>TRBD1|TRBV7-9|-|14|TRBJ1-1
TGTGCCAGCAGCTTAGGGACAGGGTACACTGAAGCTTTCTTT
CASSLGTGYTEAFF
>TRBD1|TRBV28|-|14|TRBJ1-1
TGTGCCAGCAGTCTCGGACAGGGGAACACTGAAGCTTTCTTT
CASSLGQGNTEAFF
>-|TRBV4-1|-|15|TRBJ1-6
TGCGCCAGCAGCCAAACAACAGGGTATAATTCACCCCTCCACTTT
CASSQTTGYNSPLHF
>TRBD1|TRBV6-1|-|15|TRBJ2-2
TGTGCCAGCAGTGAGGGACAGCAGAACACCGGGGAGCTGTTTTTT
CASSEGQQNTGELFF
>TRBD1|TRBV7-9|-|15|TRBJ1-5
TGTGCCAGCAGCTATATGGGACAGGGAGATCAGCCCCAGCATTTT
CASSYMGQGDQPQHF
>TRBD1|TRBV5-8|-|16|TRBJ1-4
TGTGCCAGCCGAGGACAGGGAATAACAACTAATGAAAAACTGTTTTTT
CASRGQGITTNEKLFF
>-|TRBV30|-|14|TRBJ2-7
TGTGCCTGGAGTGTAACTGGGAGTGCTTCCAAGCAGTACTTC
CAWSVTGSASKQYF
>TRBD1|TRBV18|-|15|TRBJ1-1
TGTGCCAGCTCTCCAAGACAGGGAACGAACACTGAAGCTTTCTTT
CASSPRQGTNTEAFF
>TRBD2|TRBV10-3|-|17|TRBJ2-3
TGTGCCATCAGTGAGCCGCGGACTAGCGGTAGCACAGATACGCAGTATTTT
CAISEPRTSGSTDTQYF
>-|TRBV7-9|-|15|TRBJ2-2
TGTGCCAGCAGCTACGGCAGGGGCTACACCGGGGAGCTGTTTTTT
CASSYGRGYTGELFF
>-|TRBV7-2|few|16|TRBJ1-3
TGTGCCAGCAGCGCCCGTGGCGGAAACTCTGGAAACACCATATATTTT
CASSARGGNSGNTIYF
>TRBD1|TRBV27|-|13|TRBJ1-1
TGTGCCAGCAGTGTGGACAGGTACACTGAAGCTTTCTTT
CASSVDRYTEAFF
>TRBD1|TRBV5-8|-|16|TRBJ1-5
TGTGCCAGCAGCCCCTTCGGACAGGGGGCTAATCAGCCCCAGCATTTT
CASSPFGQGANQPQHF
>-|TRBV28|-|15|TRBJ1-1
TGTGCCAGCAGTCCGATATCCTTCACCGGGACTGAAGCTTTCTTT
CASSPISFTGTEAFF
>TRBD2|TRBV4-3|-|18|TRBJ2-3
TGCGCCAGCAGCCAAGCCAGGTGGAGCGGGGCTAGCACAGATACGCAGTATTTT
CASSQARWSGASTDTQYF
>-|TRBV7-3|-|13|TRBJ1-1
TGTGCCAGCAGCTTAGCCCAGGCCACTGAAGCTTTCTTT
CASSLAQATEAFF
>TRBD2|TRBV29-1|-|17|TRBJ2-7
TGCAGCGTTGATTACGGGGCACTAGGCGGGGGGTCCTACGAGCAGTACTTC
CSVDYGALGGGSYEQYF
>TRBD1|TRBV6-5|-|13|TRBJ2-7
TGTGCCACACAGCCGGGACAGGGCTACGAGCAGTACTTC
CATQPGQGYEQYF
>-|TRBV10-2|-|13|TRBJ1-1
TGCGCCAGCAGAGGGACACTGAACACTGAAGCTTTCTTT
CASRGTLNTEAFF
>TRBD1|TRBV6-5|-|15|TRBJ1-5
TGTGCCAGCAGCCGCGGACAGGGGGCGGGTCAGCCCCAGCATTTT
CASSRGQGAGQPQHF
>-|TRBV27|-|13|TRBJ2-3
TGTGCCAGCAGTTTATCCGGTGAAGATACGCAGTATTTT
CASSLSGEDTQYF
>-|TRBV6-4|-|15|TRBJ1-6
TGTGCCAGCAGTGACACTTCAGGGGTCAATTCACCCCTCCACTTT
CASSDTSGVNSPLHF
>TRBD2|TRBV6-1|-|15|TRBJ2-1
TGTGCCAGCAGTACCCGGGGGGGCAACTACAATGAGCAGTTCTTC
CASSTRGGNYNEQFF
>-|TRBV9|-|14|TRBJ1-5
TGTGCCAGCAGCGCCGGGACAAACAATCAGCCCCAGCATTTT
CASSAGTNNQPQHF
>-|TRBV2|-|14|TRBJ1-1
TGTGCCAGCGTGGTTGGATTTGAGGGCACTGAAGCTTTCTTT
CASVVGFEGTEAFF
>-|TRBV12-5|-|17|TRBJ1-5
TGTGCTAGTGGTTTGGGGTTAGGGGGGGCGGACAATCAGCCCCAGCATTTT
CASGLGLGGADNQPQHF
>TRBD1|TRBV5-6|-|14|TRBJ2-1
TGTGCCAGCAGCTTGGTGACAGGGAGTTTTGAGCAGTTCTTC
CASSLVTGSFEQFF
>-|TRBV7-8|once|13|TRBJ1-2
TGTGCCAGCAGCTTTGACAGCGACTATGGCTACACCTTC
CASSFDSDYGYTF
>-|TRBV6-1|-|15|TRBJ2-1
TGTGCCAGCAGTGAAGGAGGGGGGGGGTCAGGCGGGCAGTTCTTC
CASSEGGGGSGGQFF
>-|TRBV5-1|-|15|TRBJ1-4
TGCGCCAGCAGCTTGTTGGCAACAACTAATGAAAAACTGTTTTTT
CASSLLATTNEKLFF
>TRBD1|TRBV5-5|-|15|TRBJ1-2
TGTGCCAGCAGCGAAGGGACAGCGTTATTTGACGGCTACACCTTC
CASSEGTALFDGYTF
>-|TRBV19|once|15|TRBJ2-7
TGTGCCAGTTCCTACAGGTTCTTCCAGACCTACGAGCAGTACTTC
CASSYRFFQTYEQYF
>-|TRBV21-1|-|15|TRBJ1-1
TGTGCCAGCAGCGAAGAGAGGGACAGGGGAACTGAAGCTTTCTTT
CASSEERDRGTEAFF
>TRBD2|TRBV15|-|16|TRBJ2-1
TGTGCCACCAGCAGAGATCGGCCTAGCGGGGGTGGTGGGCAGTTCTTC
CATSRDRPSGGGGQFF
>-|TRBV18|-|16|TRBJ1-1
TGTGCCAGCTCACCACAAGCTGGAGGTATGAACACTGAAGCTTTCTTT
CASSPQAGGMNTEAFF
>-|TRBV5-1|-|15|TRBJ1-5
TGCGCCAGCAGCTTCGAGGGGGAAGTCAATCAGCCCCAGCATTTT
CASSFEGEVNQPQHF
>-|TRBV5-8|-|16|TRBJ2-2
TGTGCCAGCAGCTTGTTGGGCAGGGCCGGCACCGGGGAGCTGTTTTTT
CASSLLGRAGTGELFF
>TRBD1|TRBV19|once|15|TRBJ1-5
TGTGCCAGTAGCCGGACAGGGGTTAGCAATCAGCCCCAGCATTTT
CASSRTGVSNQPQHF
>-|TRBV5-1|-|15|TRBJ2-2
TGCGCCAGCAGCTTCGGGGGAACGAACACCGGGGAGCTGTTTTTT
CASSFGGTNTGELFF
>-|TRBV15|-|16|TRBJ2-5
TGTGCCACCAGCAGAGATAGCGAGACACCCCTAGGGACCCAGTACTTC
CATSRDSETPLGTQYF
>TRBD1|TRBV28|-|20|TRBJ2-2
TGTGCCAGCAGTTTTTCGACAGGGGGCTTCCGTGGGGGGAACACCGGGGAGCTGTTTTTT
CASSFSTGGFRGGNTGELFF
>-|TRBV29-1|-|14|TRBJ1-2
TGCAGCGTTGTCAAGACAGCGACTAACTATGGCTACACCTTC
CSVVKTATNYGYTF
>-|TRBV7-9|-|14|TRBJ1-2
TGTGCCAGCAGCCTCCCCCAGGACAGCTATGGCTACACCTTC
CASSLPQDSYGYTF